This entry describes one TCR beta chain. This record comes from a study of identical twins. Germline lookup yields CDR1 MNHEY and CDR2 SVGEGT. V was clipped by 10 bases and J by 6 bases, with 16 bases between them. The CDR3 contains 12 residues. MiXCR was run by TCRdb on the 5' RACE reads, yielding one entry per CDR3 protein. The sample holds approximately 890,000 distinct CDR3 sequences, roughly an eighth seen once. This sample also belongs to another study, concerning yellow fever vaccine responses in identical twins.

This TCR was recovered from a woman between 18 and 30 years old in good health. Sequencing used PBMCs. The genes are TRBV6-2 or TRBV6-3 and TRBJ2-7; D unclear. The CDR3 region is CATMVGPTEQYF. The CDR3 nucleotides are TGTGCCACCATGGTGGGTCCTACCGAGCAGTACTTC.